A selection of T cell receptor beta chains follows, all from one sample in a study of CD8 T cells in Susac syndrome. TCRdb passed the immunoSEQ multiplex PCR reads through MiXCR, listing each CDR3 protein once. Of roughly 89,000 distinct CDR3 sequences listed, roughly 95% were seen once; the top ten hold 0.55% to 0.8%. Source material: CD8+ T cells from PBMCs. The receptors originated from a human donor with Susac syndrome. Both conserved end residues are part of each CDR3. Fields, in order: J gene, D gene, V gene, clone size, CDR3 protein, CDR3 DNA. A D gene is named only where the DNA matches it firmly. Part of the rows lack a size; the others show once, few, many or a class for expanded clones.

>TRBJ2-5|TRBD1|TRBV7-2|once
CASSRIGQGETQYF
TGTGCCAGCAGTCGTATTGGACAGGGTGAGACCCAGTACTTC
>TRBJ2-3|TRBD1|TRBV6-1|NA
CASSGRTGVSGAASDTQYF
TGTGCCAGCAGCGGTAGGACAGGGGTCAGCGGGGCGGCGTCAGATACGCAGTATTTT
>TRBJ1-1|NA|TRBV14|NA
CASSQEVGGTNWNTEAFF
TGTGCCAGCAGCCAAGAGGTGGGGGGGACAAACTGGAACACTGAAGCTTTCTTT
>TRBJ1-1|NA|TRBV29-1|NA
CSVVSGRFVTEAFF
TGCAGCGTTGTGTCAGGGAGGTTTGTCACTGAAGCTTTCTTT
>TRBJ2-7|TRBD1|TRBV20-1|NA
CSAVRQGFEAYEQYF
TGCAGTGCAGTGCGACAGGGGTTCGAAGCCTACGAGCAGTACTTC
>TRBJ2-7|TRBD2|TRBV18|NA
CASSLPGLAGGPHEQYF
TGTGCCAGCTCACTACCGGGACTAGCGGGGGGGCCGCACGAGCAGTACTTC
>TRBJ2-3|NA|TRBV7-9|NA
CASSPLGRMNTDTQYF
TGTGCCAGCAGCCCCCTAGGTCGGATGAACACAGATACGCAGTATTTT
>TRBJ2-7|NA|TRBV6-5|NA
CASSYSGSSSSYEQYF
TGTGCCAGCAGTTACTCAGGGTCCTCCTCCTCCTACGAGCAGTACTTC
>TRBJ2-3|NA|TRBV5-1|NA
CASSLAGSRADTQYF
TGCGCCAGCAGCTTGGCCGGAAGTAGGGCAGATACGCAGTATTTT
>TRBJ1-6|TRBD1|TRBV20-1|NA
CSAKTGQINSPLHF
TGCAGTGCTAAAACGGGACAGATCAATTCACCCCTCCACTTT
>TRBJ1-3|TRBD1|TRBV7-2|once
CASSFPSAGGSGNTIYF
TGTGCCAGCAGCTTTCCCTCGGCAGGGGGGAGTGGAAACACCATATATTTT
>TRBJ2-7|NA|TRBV11-2|once
CASSLYSSYEQYF
TGTGCCAGCAGCTTATACAGCTCCTACGAGCAGTACTTC